This T cell receptor (beta chain) is from a study of identical twins. Points from the study as a whole: Weaker excess twin sharing was observed in beta out-of-frame sequences. Within monozygotic twins, out-of-frame TCR alpha sharing was underestimated by the models.

TCRdb reanalysed the 5' RACE reads using MiXCR and keeps one entry per CDR3 protein. The table lists a few hundred thousand distinct CDR3 sequences, 9.6% of them singletons. This clonotype has only a few counts. Antigen unknown. Per the germline V gene, CDR1 is MNHNS and CDR2 is SASEGT. This CDR3 has 18 residues. Trimming removed 4 bases from V and 7 bases from J; junction bases left unmatched: 12. This same sample was also taken into another study, of yellow fever vaccine responses in identical twins.

The sequenced material came from PBMCs. V gene TRBV6-1 combines with J gene TRBJ2-1; 14 bases map to TRBD2. This sequence originates from a woman younger than 35 in good health. The CDR3 DNA is TGTGCCAGCAGTGTCCTCCCAGCGACTAGCGGGGGGGGAAATGAGCAGTTCTTC. This codes for CASSVLPATSGGGNEQFF.